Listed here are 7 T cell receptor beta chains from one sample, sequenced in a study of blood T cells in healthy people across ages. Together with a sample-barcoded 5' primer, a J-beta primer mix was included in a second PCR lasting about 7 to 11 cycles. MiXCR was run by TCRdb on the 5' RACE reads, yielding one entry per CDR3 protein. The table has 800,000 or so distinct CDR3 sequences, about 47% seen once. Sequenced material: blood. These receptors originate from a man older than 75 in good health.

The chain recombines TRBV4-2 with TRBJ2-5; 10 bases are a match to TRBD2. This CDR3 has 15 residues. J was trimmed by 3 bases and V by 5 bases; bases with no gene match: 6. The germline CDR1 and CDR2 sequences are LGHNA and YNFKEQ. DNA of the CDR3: TGTGCCAGCAGCTCAGGGACTAGCGATGAAGAGACCCAGTACTTC. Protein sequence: CASSSGTSDEETQYF.

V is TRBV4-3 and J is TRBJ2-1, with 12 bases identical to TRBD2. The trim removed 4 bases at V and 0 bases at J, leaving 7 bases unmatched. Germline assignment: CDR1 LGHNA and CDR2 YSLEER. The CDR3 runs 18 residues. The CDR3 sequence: CASSRRLAGASSYNEQFF. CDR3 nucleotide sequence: TGCGCCAGCAGCCGAAGACTAGCGGGGGCTAGCTCCTACAATGAGCAGTTCTTC.

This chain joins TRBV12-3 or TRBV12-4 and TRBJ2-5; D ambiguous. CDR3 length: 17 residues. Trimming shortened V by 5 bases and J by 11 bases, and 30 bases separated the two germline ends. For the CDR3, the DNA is TGTGCCAGCAGTAACGTTCTGGTTCGCGGTGGTGGAAATGAGCAGTACTTC. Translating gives CASSNVLVRGGGNEQYF.

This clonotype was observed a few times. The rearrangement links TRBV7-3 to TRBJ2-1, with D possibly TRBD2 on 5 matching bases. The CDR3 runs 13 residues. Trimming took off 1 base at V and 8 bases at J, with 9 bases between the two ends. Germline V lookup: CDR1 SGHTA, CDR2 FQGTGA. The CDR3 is CASSLNGKHEQFF. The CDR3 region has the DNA TGTGCCAGCAGCTTAAACGGGAAACATGAGCAGTTCTTC.

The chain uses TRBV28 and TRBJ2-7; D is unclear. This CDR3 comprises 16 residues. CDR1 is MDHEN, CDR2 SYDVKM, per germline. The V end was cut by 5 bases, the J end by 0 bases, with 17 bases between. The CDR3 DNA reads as TGTGCCAGCAGTACACAGATTCGATTAAGCTCCTACGAGCAGTACTTC. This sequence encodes CASSTQIRLSSYEQYF.

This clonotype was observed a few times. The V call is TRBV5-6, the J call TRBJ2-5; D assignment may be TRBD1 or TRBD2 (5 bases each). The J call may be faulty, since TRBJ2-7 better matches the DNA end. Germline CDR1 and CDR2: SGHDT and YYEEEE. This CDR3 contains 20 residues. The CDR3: CASSLEVGTSALSLTYEQYF. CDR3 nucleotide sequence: TGTGCCAGCAGCTTAGAAGTGGGGACCTCAGCTCTATCACTAACCTACGAGCAGTACTTC.

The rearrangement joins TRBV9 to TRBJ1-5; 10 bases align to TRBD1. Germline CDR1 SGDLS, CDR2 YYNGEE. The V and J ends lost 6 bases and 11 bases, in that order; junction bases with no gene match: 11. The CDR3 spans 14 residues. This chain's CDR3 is CASTGGQGNKAQHF. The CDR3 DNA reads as TGTGCCAGCACAGGGGGACAGGGGAACAAAGCCCAGCATTTT.